Included here is one TCR beta chain sequence, with context. The antigen remains unidentified. These data are taken from a study of chemoradiotherapy in HPV16-positive cancers. Study outcomes and limitations: Better recurrence-free survival went with HPV-responsive T-cell expansion in HPV16-positive patients. The functional HPV-specific definition rests on just a couple of HPV16-positive patients. Candidate HPV-specific clones and E7-related TCR motifs grew in tumor during treatment.

Measured with immunoSEQ multiplex PCR; TCRdb has only the in-frame clones, and not every one. The sample consists of under 35,000 clones, roughly 92% of them appearing once. Repertoires were sampled repeatedly during chemoradiotherapy. CDR3 size: 16 residues. CDR1 and CDR2 from the germline V gene are SGDLS and YYNGEE. Trimming took 6 bases from V and 0 from J; bases not matched to a gene: 7. The sample here was blood, taken from a patient who underwent chemoradiotherapy. This sequence originates from a human donor with HPV-associated anogenital cancer. The chain couples TRBV9 to TRBJ1-5; 9 bases line up with TRBD1. The CDR3 region has the DNA TGTGCCAGCAACCGGGACAGGGCTAATAGCAATCAGCCCCAGCATTTT. It is translated as CASNRDRANSNQPQHF.